A single sample gave rise to the 5 T cell receptor beta chains below, sequenced in a study. TCRdb passed the 5' RACE reads through MiXCR, listing each CDR3 protein once. The data show under 65,000 distinct CDR3 sequences, with about 28% seen just once and about 3% held by the top ten. The sequencing input was tumor-infiltrating memory CD4+ T cells sorted from the breast tumor. Subset specified: memory CD4+ T cells, CD4+CD45RO+CD25-. These receptors were taken from a female donor with breast cancer.

This clonotype has just a few counts. The chain links TRBV5-1 to TRBJ1-6, with 9 nucleotides matching TRBD1. After removal of 5 bases from V and 10 bases from J, the junction contained 10 bases not matched to a gene. CDR3 length: 15 residues. CDR1 is SGHRS, CDR2 YFSETQ, per germline. The CDR3 DNA is TGCGCCAGCAGGCAGAAACAGGGGGCAGGGTCACCCCTCCACTTT. Translating gives CASRQKQGAGSPLHF.

The sample holds a few counts of this clonotype. The rearrangement joins TRBV24-1 to TRBJ1-1; D might be TRBD1 (6 bases). This CDR3 comprises 12 residues. Germline V lookup: CDR1 KGHDR, CDR2 SFDVKD. The V end was cut by 10 bases, the J end by 2 bases, with 10 bases between. CDR3 region: CATMGANTEAFF. CDR3 DNA sequence: TGTGCCACTATGGGGGCTAACACTGAAGCTTTCTTT.

The chain recombines TRBV6-5 with TRBJ2-3; weak D call: TRBD2 (5 bases). V was shortened by 7 bases and J by 4 bases, with 18 bases between the two germline ends. CDR3 length: 15 residues. Germline V CDR1 and CDR2: MNHEY, SVGAGI. In DNA form, the CDR3 reads TGTGCCAGCACCTCACCAGGTGGTAGCGCAGATACGCAGTATTTT. It specifies CASTSPGGSADTQYF.

This clonotype was recorded many times. The CDR3 nucleotides read TGCAGTGCTAGAGATCCCGACAGGGGGAACACTGAAGCTTTCTTT. Translating gives CSARDPDRGNTEAFF. V usage is TRBV20-1 and J usage is TRBJ1-1; TRBD1 matches at 8 bases. The CDR3 contains 15 residues. CDR1 DFQATT and CDR2 SNEGSKA come from the germline V gene (reference sequence). V lost 0 bases to trimming and J lost 1 base; unmatched junction nucleotides: 4.

This clonotype was observed many times. The chain uses TRBV12-3 or TRBV12-4 and TRBJ1-2; D might be TRBD1 (5 bases). Trimming shortened V by 0 bases and J by 7 bases, and 9 bases separated the two germline ends. The CDR3 covers 13 residues. The CDR3 region has the DNA TGTGCCAGCAGTTTAGCGGGGGACCTTGGCTACACCTTC. It is translated as CASSLAGDLGYTF.